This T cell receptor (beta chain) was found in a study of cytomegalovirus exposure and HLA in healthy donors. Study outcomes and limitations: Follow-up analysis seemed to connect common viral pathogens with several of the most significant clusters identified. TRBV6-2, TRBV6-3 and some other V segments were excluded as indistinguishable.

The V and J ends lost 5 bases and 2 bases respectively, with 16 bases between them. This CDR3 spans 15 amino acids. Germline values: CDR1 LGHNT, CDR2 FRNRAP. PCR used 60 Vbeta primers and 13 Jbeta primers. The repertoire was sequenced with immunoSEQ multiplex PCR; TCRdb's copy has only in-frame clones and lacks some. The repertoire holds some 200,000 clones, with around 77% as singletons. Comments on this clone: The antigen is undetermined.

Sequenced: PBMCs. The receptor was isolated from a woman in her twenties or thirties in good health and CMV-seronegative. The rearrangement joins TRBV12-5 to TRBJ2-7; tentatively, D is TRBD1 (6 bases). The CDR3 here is CASGSWTDPTYEQYF. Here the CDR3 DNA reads TGTGCTAGTGGTAGTTGGACAGATCCCACCTACGAGCAGTACTTC.